These 9 T cell receptor beta chains share one sample of origin, sequenced in a study of CD8+ T cells in alopecia areata. Specified treatment: oral pan-JAK inhibitor, 5-10 mg twice daily. The authors extracted RNA and reverse transcribed it into cDNA as the sequencing template. Some clones are missing from TCRdb's copy, which holds only in-frame ones; the method was immunoSEQ multiplex PCR. Of 130,000 to 150,000 clones listed, approximately 85% are singletons. The sample in question was CD8+ T cells sorted from blood, obtained at week 4, from a patient treated with tofacitinib. The receptors derive from a human donor with alopecia areata.

This clone was found once. J is TRBJ2-1 and V is TRBV4-1, with TRBD1 matching 10 bases. The CDR3 totals 14 residues. With V trimmed by 4 bases and J by 8 bases, 5 bases remained unmatched. Germline CDR1 and CDR2: MGHRA and YSYEKL. The CDR3 here is CASSPGQGTDEQFF. DNA of the CDR3: TGCGCCAGCAGCCCGGGACAGGGGACCGATGAGCAGTTCTTC.

The chain carries TRBV9 and TRBJ1-1; TRBD1 matches 7 bases. V was clipped by 4 bases and J by 2 bases; unmatched bases: 5. Germline V CDR1 and CDR2: SGDLS, YYNGEE. The CDR3 runs to 14 residues. The CDR3, as DNA: TGTGCCAGCAGCACCTGGGACAGTAACACTGAAGCTTTCTTT. It codes for CASSTWDSNTEAFF.

The J gene is TRBJ1-3, the V gene TRBV4-3; D not certain. CDR3 length: 13 amino acids. Trimming took off 4 bases at V and 2 bases at J, with 6 bases between the two ends. The germline gives CDR1 LGHNA, CDR2 YSLEER. In DNA form, the CDR3 reads TGCGCCAGCAGCCGGACCCCTGGAAACACCATATATTTT. Amino acid sequence: CASSRTPGNTIYF.

The chain carries TRBV29-1 and TRBJ2-2, with D unclear. The CDR3 covers 13 residues. V was shortened by 3 bases and J by 4 bases, with 9 bases between the two germline ends. Germline V gives CDR1 SQVTM, CDR2 ANQGSEA. In DNA form, the CDR3 reads TGCAGCGTTGAGATAGGCATCACCGGGGAGCTGTTTTTT. Translating it yields CSVEIGITGELFF.

Comment on this clone: Other DNA sequences in this specimen translate into the identical CDR3. In nucleotides, the CDR3 is TGTGCCAGCAGTCCCACCCCCTCTACAGATACGCAGTATTTT. Its translation is CASSPTPSTDTQYF. This chain links TRBV27 with TRBJ2-3; D not certain. From germline, CDR1 is MNHEY and CDR2 SMNVEV (reference sequence). Trimming removed 5 bases at V and 3 bases at J, with 12 bases between. The CDR3 consists of 14 residues.

V usage is TRBV10-3 and J usage is TRBJ2-1, with unresolved D. Germline loops: CDR1 ENHRY, CDR2 SYGVKD. The CDR3 consists of 11 residues. V lost 6 bases and J lost 7, with 7 bases in between. The CDR3 nucleotides are TGTGCCATCAGGGAGACAAATGAGCAGTTCTTC. Translating it yields CAIRETNEQFF.

Here the CDR3 reads CASSQVGTDNYGYTF. CDR3 nucleotides: TGCGCCAGCAGCCAAGTTGGGACAGATAACTATGGCTACACCTTC. This chain joins TRBV4-3 and TRBJ1-2; 7 bases agree with TRBD1. The V and J ends lost 1 base and 1 base, in that order; junction bases with no gene match: 3. The CDR3 spans 15 residues. From germline, CDR1 is LGHNA and CDR2 YSLEER.

The chain recombines TRBV7-2 with TRBJ2-1; 8 positions match TRBD2. The CDR3 sequence is 15 residues long. Germline values: CDR1 SGHTA, CDR2 FQGNSA. V was clipped by 5 bases and J by 4 bases; unmatched bases: 7. The CDR3 sequence is CASSLRAGGYNEQFF. The CDR3 DNA is TGTGCCAGCAGCCTAAGGGCGGGGGGATACAATGAGCAGTTCTTC.

V gene TRBV21-1 combines with J gene TRBJ1-1. TRBV21-1 corresponds to a pseudogene. This CDR3 contains 15 residues. The CDR3 region is CASPPQRERNTEAFF. DNA for the CDR3: TGTGCCAGTCCCCCTCAGAGGGAACGGAACACTGAAGCTTTCTTT.